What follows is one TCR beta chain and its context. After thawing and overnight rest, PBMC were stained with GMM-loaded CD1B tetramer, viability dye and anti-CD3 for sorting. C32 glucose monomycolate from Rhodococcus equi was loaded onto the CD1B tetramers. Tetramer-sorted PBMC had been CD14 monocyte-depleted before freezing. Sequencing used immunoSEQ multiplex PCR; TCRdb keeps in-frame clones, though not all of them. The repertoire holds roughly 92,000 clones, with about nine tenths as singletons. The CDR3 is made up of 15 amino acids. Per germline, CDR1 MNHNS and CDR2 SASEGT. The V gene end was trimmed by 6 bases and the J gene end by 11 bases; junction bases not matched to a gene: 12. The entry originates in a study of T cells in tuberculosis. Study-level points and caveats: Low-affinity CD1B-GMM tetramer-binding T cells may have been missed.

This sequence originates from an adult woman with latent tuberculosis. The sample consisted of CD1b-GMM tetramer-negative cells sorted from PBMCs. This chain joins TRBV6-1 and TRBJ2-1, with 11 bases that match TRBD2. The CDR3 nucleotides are TGTGCCAGCAGGTTAGAACTAGCGGGGGATTTGAAGCAGTTCTTC. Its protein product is CASRLELAGDLKQFF.